The rows below give T cell receptor beta chains drawn from one sample of a study of blood T cell repertoires in COVID-19. The repertoire was sequenced with immunoSEQ multiplex PCR; TCRdb's copy has only in-frame clones and lacks some. The data contain roughly 250,000 clones, around 82% of them singletons. Sequencing was done on a sample of peripheral blood. The receptors originated from a woman of 80 years or more with active or convalescent COVID-19. Each CDR3 is given with its conserved first and last residue. The D gene is left open where the match is weak. Clone size, where shown, is once, few, many, or a class for clones that have expanded.

d_call | clone_size | j_call | v_call | cdr3_aa | cdr3_nt
NA | once | TRBJ1-6 | TRBV28 | CASIRQGGNSPLHF | TGTGCCAGCATCCGTCAGGGAGGGAATTCACCCCTCCACTTT
TRBD1 | few | TRBJ2-1 | TRBV19 | CASSSFWDRLYNEQFF | TGTGCCAGTAGTTCTTTTTGGGACAGACTATACAATGAGCAGTTCTTC
TRBD1 | NA | TRBJ2-5 | TRBV18 | CASSLDRAQETQYF | TGTGCCAGCTCGCTTGACAGGGCACAAGAGACCCAGTACTTC
NA | NA | TRBJ1-3 | TRBV7-9 | CASSLSISGNTIYF | TGTGCCAGCAGCTTAAGCATCTCTGGAAACACCATATATTTT
TRBD2 | NA | TRBJ2-7 | TRBV5-1 | CASSSAGVRDEQYF | TGCGCCAGCAGTAGCGCGGGAGTTCGGGACGAGCAGTACTTC
NA | NA | TRBJ1-1 | TRBV6-6 | CASSYPGQGSAEAFF | TGTGCCAGCAGTTACCCGGGGCAGGGGAGCGCTGAAGCTTTCTTT
NA | NA | TRBJ2-7 | TRBV7-2 | CASSLVPGGLYEQYF | TGTGCCAGCAGCTTAGTACCAGGGGGGCTCTACGAGCAGTACTTC
TRBD1 | few | TRBJ1-6 | TRBV3-1/TRBV3-2 | CASSQGQGVGSPLHF | TGTGCCAGCAGCCAAGGACAGGGAGTAGGTTCACCCCTCCACTTT
NA | NA | TRBJ1-2 | TRBV6-5 | CASRMTATNYGYTF | TGTGCCAGCAGAATGACAGCTACTAACTATGGCTACACCTTC
TRBD1 | NA | TRBJ2-2 | TRBV28 | CASSANRGGPGELFF | TGTGCCAGCAGTGCGAACAGAGGGGGCCCCGGGGAGCTGTTTTTT
TRBD1 | NA | TRBJ2-7 | TRBV20-1 | CSAATGGEQYF | TGCAGTGCCGCAACAGGGGGCGAGCAGTACTTC
NA | NA | TRBJ2-2 | TRBV6-5 | CASSYLTGELFF | TGTGCCAGCAGTTACCTCACCGGGGAGCTGTTTTTT
NA | NA | TRBJ1-6 | TRBV23-1 | CASSTTPDSPLHF | TGCGCCAGCAGTACCACACCTGATTCACCCCTCCACTTT
TRBD1 | NA | TRBJ1-2 | TRBV6-5 | CASRPTTGRSYGYTF | TGTGCCAGCAGGCCCACGACAGGGAGGAGCTATGGCTACACCTTC
TRBD2 | few | TRBJ2-1 | TRBV29-1 | CSVGGTTNEQFF | TGCAGCGTAGGAGGGACTACCAATGAGCAGTTCTTC
NA | NA | TRBJ1-5 | TRBV11-2 | CASSLDTIQPQHF | TGTGCCAGCAGCTTAGATACTATTCAGCCCCAGCATTTT
TRBD1 | NA | TRBJ2-2 | TRBV12-3/TRBV12-4 | CASSRDRTGELFF | TGTGCCAGCAGTCGGGACAGAACCGGGGAGCTGTTTTTT
NA | NA | TRBJ1-1 | TRBV19 | CASSEFRGEAFF | TGTGCCAGTAGTGAATTTCGTGGCGAAGCTTTCTTT